This T cell receptor (beta chain) was sequenced for a study of T-cell memory formation after mild COVID-19. Looking at the study overall: TCR clusters mostly belonged to single donors.

This CDR3 comprises 16 residues. The germline gives CDR1 MNHNY, CDR2 SVGAGI (reference sequence). V lost 0 bases and J lost 4, with 16 bases in between. As for this clonotype: The antigen remains unidentified.

Notes on the study in general: Whereas later expanders leaned CD4+, clones contracting day 15 to 85 showed a balanced CD4/CD8 makeup.

Each CDR3 protein gets one entry after TCRdb re-called the 5' RACE reads with MiXCR. The repertoire consists of hundreds of thousands of distinct CDR3 sequences, with around 15% occurring once and the leading ten covering 20% to 25%. This chain uses TRBV6-6 with TRBJ2-7, with D uncertain. Sequences were obtained from PBMCs or a T cell subset sorted from them (not recorded which). The sequence came from a man younger than 30 who had mild COVID-19 (a few samples of this study predate the infection). Cell type and time point are not known. The CDR3 spells CASSYSPQFTSYEQYF. As DNA, the CDR3 is TGTGCCAGCAGTTACTCCCCCCAATTTACGTCGTACGAGCAGTACTTC.